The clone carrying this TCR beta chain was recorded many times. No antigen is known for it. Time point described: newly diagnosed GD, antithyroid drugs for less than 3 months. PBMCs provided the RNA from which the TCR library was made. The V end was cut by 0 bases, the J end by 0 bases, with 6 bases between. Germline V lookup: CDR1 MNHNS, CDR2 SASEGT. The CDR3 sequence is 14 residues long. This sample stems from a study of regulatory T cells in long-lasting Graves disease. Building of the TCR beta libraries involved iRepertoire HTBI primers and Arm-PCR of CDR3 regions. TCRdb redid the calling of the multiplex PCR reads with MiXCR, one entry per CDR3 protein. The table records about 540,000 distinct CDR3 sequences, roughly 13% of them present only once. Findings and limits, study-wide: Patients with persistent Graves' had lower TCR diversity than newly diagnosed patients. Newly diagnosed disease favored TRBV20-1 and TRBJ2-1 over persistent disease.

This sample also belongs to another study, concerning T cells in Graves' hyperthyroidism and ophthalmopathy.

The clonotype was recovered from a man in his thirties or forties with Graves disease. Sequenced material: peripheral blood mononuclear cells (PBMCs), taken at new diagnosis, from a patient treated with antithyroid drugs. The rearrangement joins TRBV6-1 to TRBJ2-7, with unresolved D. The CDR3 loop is CASSEAVTSYEQYF. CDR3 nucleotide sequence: TGTGCCAGCAGTGAAGCCGTGACCTCCTACGAGCAGTACTTC.